The 7 T cell receptor beta chains given below trace back to one sample, sequenced in a study of T cells in Graves' hyperthyroidism and ophthalmopathy. It was RNA transcripts that yielded the amplified TCR beta CDR3 regions. HTBI primers were the set used in a first-round RT-PCR of the TCR CDR3. TCRdb re-derived calls from the multiplex PCR reads in MiXCR, one entry per CDR3 protein. The sample lists roughly 360,000 distinct CDR3 sequences; roughly 12% were seen once. Sample: blood. These receptors came from a man aged 25-45 years with Graves' hyperthyroidism that later progressed to Graves' ophthalmopathy.

The genes are TRBV24-1 and TRBJ2-3; D gene uncertain. The V and J ends lost 3 bases and 0 bases respectively, with 6 bases between them. The CDR3 consists of 14 residues. Germline values: CDR1 KGHDR, CDR2 SFDVKD. The CDR3 protein is CATSDHSSTDTQYF. In DNA form, the CDR3 reads TGTGCCACCAGTGATCATTCTAGCACAGATACGCAGTATTTT.

This clonotype was observed at least ten times. DNA of the CDR3: TGTGCCAGCAGTTCATTGACACCGTCCATCGAGCAGTACTTC. Translation gives CASSSLTPSIEQYF. This sequence joins TRBV28 and TRBJ2-7; D ambiguous. The CDR3 runs to 14 residues. V was trimmed by 4 bases and J by 6 bases, leaving 16 bases between them. Germline V gene lookup returns CDR1 MDHEN and CDR2 SYDVKM.

This clonotype has a count of ten or more. This rearrangement joins TRBV5-1 to TRBJ1-1, with D tentatively TRBD1 (5 bases). This CDR3 contains 13 residues. The V gene lost 7 bases and the J gene lost 2 bases, with 12 bases spanning the gap. CDR1 is SGHRS, CDR2 YFSETQ, per germline. CDR3 nucleotide sequence: TGCGCCAGCCGCAGGGCCTCAAACACTGAAGCTTTCTTT. Amino acid sequence: CASRRASNTEAFF.

This clonotype was counted at least ten times. This sequence joins TRBV12-3 or TRBV12-4 and TRBJ1-5, with a weak D call TRBD1 (6 bases). V was pared by 9 bases and J by 5 bases, with 17 bases between. The CDR3 has 14 residues. The CDR3 protein is CASSAGVQYQPQHF. The CDR3 DNA reads as TGTGCCAGTTCAGCAGGGGTCCAATATCAGCCCCAGCATTTT.

The chain joins TRBV19 to TRBJ2-2, with D unclear. Per germline, CDR1 LNHDA and CDR2 SQIVND (reference sequence). Trimming stripped 7 bases from V and 5 bases from J, with 17 bases between. This CDR3 has 15 amino acids. The CDR3 DNA follows: TGTGCCAGTACCGTGACTTCGTCCTATACCGGGGAGCTGTTTTTT. Translating it yields CASTVTSSYTGELFF.

This clonotype was recorded a few times. V usage is TRBV20-1 and J usage is TRBJ1-1, with TRBD1 identical over 8 bases. With V trimmed by 2 bases and J by 0 bases, 5 bases remained unmatched. Germline CDR1 DFQATT, CDR2 SNEGSKA (reference sequence). The CDR3 has 15 amino acids. This CDR3 reads CSARWAGGVNTEAFF. CDR3 nucleotides: TGCAGTGCTAGATGGGCAGGGGGCGTGAACACTGAAGCTTTCTTT.

This clonotype was counted between two and nine times. CDR3 coding DNA: TGTGCCAGCAGCTTAGCAGGGGGGGCTGAGACCCAGTACTTC. Its protein product is CASSLAGGAETQYF. The chain couples TRBV7-9 to TRBJ2-5; D might be TRBD2 (7 bases). The CDR3 consists of 14 residues. The germline V and J ends were trimmed by 0 bases and 5 bases, with 10 bases remaining between them. The germline CDR1 and CDR2 sequences are SEHNR and FQNEAQ (reference sequence).